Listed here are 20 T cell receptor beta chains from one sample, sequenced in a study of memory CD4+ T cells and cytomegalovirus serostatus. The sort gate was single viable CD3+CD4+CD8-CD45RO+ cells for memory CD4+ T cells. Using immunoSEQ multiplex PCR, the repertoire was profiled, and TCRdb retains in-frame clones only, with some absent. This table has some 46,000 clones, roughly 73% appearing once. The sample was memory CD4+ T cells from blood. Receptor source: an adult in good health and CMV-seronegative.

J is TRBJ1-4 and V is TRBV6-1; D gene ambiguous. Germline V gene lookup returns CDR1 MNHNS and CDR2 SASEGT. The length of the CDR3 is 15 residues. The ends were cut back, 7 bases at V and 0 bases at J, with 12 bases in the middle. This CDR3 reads CASTYSLATNEKLFF. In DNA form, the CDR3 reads TGTGCCAGCACATACTCCCTTGCAACTAATGAAAAACTGTTTTTT.

CDR3 protein: CASSRMRGGPNEQFF. CDR3 nucleotides: TGTGCCAGCAGTCGTATGAGGGGGGGCCCCAATGAGCAGTTCTTC. The chain carries TRBV25-1 and TRBJ2-1; D might be TRBD2 (7 bases). Trimming took 5 bases from V and 6 from J, leaving 17 bases between them. The CDR3 consists of 15 residues. CDR1 MGHDK and CDR2 SYGVNS come from the germline V gene.

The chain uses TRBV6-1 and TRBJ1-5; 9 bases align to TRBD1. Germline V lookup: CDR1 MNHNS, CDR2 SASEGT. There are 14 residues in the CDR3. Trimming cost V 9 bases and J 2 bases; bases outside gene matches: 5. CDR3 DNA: TGTGCCAGTTCGGGACAGGGTGGCAATCAGCCCCAGCATTTT. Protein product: CASSGQGGNQPQHF.

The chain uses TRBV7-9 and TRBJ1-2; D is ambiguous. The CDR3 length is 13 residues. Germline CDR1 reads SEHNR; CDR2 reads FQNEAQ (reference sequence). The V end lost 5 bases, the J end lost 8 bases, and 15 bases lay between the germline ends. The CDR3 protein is CASSPGWVEGYTF. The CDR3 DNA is TGTGCCAGCAGCCCCGGTTGGGTGGAGGGCTACACCTTC.

This CDR3 is CASSSSSGANYNEQFF. For the CDR3, the DNA is TGTGCCAGCAGTTCGAGCAGCGGGGCCAACTACAATGAGCAGTTCTTC. The rearrangement links TRBV27 to TRBJ2-1, with 7 positions matching TRBD2. Trimming cost V 4 bases and J 3 bases; bases outside gene matches: 9. CDR3 length: 16 amino acids. Germline lookup yields CDR1 MNHEY and CDR2 SMNVEV (reference sequence).

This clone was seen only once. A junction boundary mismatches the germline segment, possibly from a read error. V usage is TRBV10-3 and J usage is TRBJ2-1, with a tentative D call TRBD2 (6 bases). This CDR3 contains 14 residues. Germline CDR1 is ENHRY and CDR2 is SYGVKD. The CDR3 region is CTIIELARGNEQFF. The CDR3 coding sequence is TGTACCATCATAGAACTAGCACGGGGCAATGAGCAGTTCTTC.

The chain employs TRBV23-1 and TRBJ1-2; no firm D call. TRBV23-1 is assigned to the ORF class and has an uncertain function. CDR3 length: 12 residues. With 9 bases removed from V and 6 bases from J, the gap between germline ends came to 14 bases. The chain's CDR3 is CARNSRFDGYTF. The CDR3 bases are TGCGCCAGGAACTCAAGGTTCGATGGCTACACCTTC.

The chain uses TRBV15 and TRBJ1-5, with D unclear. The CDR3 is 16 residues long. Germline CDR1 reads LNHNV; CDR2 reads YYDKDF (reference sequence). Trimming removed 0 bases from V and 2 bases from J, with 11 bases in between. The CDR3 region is CATSRDPLAGNQPQHF. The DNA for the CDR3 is TGTGCCACCAGCAGAGATCCCCTCGCCGGCAATCAGCCCCAGCATTTT.

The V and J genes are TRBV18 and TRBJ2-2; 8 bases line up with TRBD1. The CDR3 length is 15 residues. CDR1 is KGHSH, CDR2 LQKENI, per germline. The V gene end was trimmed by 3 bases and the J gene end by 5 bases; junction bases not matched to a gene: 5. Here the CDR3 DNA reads TGTGCCAGCTCACCGGCAGGGGGCAAGACCGGGGAGCTGTTTTTT. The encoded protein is CASSPAGGKTGELFF.

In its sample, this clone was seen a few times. CDR3 bases: TGTGCCAGCGGCGATGGGAACTACGAGCAGTACTTC. Translation: CASGDGNYEQYF. The chain couples TRBV7-9 to TRBJ2-7; D gene uncertain. V was trimmed by 8 bases and J by 3 bases, leaving 11 bases between them. CDR3 length: 12 amino acids. Germline CDR1 SEHNR, CDR2 FQNEAQ (reference sequence).

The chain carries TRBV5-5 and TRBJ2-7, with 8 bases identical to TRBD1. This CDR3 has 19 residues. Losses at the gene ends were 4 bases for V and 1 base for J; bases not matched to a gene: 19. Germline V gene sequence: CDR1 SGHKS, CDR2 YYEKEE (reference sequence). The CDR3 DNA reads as TGTGCCAGCAGCATTGGCCCGGGTGGCGGGACAGGTCGATCCTACGAGCAGTACTTC. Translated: CASSIGPGGGTGRSYEQYF.

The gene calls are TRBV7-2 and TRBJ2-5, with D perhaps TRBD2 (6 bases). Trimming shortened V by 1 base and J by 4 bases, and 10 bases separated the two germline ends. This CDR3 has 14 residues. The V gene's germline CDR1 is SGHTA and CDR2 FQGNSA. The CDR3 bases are TGTGCCAGCAGCTTAGTACCCGGGGGAGAGACCCAGTACTTC. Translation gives CASSLVPGGETQYF.

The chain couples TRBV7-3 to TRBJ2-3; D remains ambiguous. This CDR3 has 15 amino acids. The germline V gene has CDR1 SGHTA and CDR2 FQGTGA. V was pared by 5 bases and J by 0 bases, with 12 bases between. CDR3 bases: TGTGCCAGCAGCCTTGCGTCCCTGAGCACAGATACGCAGTATTTT. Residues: CASSLASLSTDTQYF.

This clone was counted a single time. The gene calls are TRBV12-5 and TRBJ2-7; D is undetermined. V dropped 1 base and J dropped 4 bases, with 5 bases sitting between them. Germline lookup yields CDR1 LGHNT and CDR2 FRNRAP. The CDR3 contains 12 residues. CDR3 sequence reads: CASGLGFYEQYF. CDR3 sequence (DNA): TGTGCTAGTGGTTTGGGGTTTTACGAGCAGTACTTC.

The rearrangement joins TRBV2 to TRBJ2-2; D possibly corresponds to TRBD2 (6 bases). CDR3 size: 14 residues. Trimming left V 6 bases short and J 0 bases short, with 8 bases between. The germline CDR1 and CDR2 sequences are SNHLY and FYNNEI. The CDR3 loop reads CASREGTNTGELFF. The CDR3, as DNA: TGTGCCAGCAGGGAGGGTACGAACACCGGGGAGCTGTTTTTT.

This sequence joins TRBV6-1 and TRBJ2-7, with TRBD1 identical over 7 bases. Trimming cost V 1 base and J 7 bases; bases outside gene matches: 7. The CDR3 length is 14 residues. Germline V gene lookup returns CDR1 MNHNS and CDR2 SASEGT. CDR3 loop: CASSEVSRGWEQYF. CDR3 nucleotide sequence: TGTGCCAGCAGTGAAGTGAGCAGGGGGTGGGAGCAGTACTTC.

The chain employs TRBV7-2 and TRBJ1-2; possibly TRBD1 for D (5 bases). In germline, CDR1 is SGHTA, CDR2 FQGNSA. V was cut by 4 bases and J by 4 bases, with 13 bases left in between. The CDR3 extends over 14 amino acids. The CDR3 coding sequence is TGTGCCAGCAGCTCATCGGTGCAGGGCTATGGCTACACCTTC. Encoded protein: CASSSSVQGYGYTF.

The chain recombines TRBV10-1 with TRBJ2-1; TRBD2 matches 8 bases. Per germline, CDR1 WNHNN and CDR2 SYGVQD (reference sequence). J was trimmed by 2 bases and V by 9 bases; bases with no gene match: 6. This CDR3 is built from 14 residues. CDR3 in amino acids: CARLRGGPYNEQFF. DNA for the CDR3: TGCGCCAGACTACGGGGGGGCCCCTACAATGAGCAGTTCTTC.

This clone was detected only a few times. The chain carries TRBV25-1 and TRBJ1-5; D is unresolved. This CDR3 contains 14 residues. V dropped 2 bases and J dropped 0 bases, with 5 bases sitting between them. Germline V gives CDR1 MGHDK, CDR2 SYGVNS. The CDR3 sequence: CASSEKDSNQPQHF. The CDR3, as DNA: TGTGCCAGCAGTGAAAAGGATAGCAATCAGCCCCAGCATTTT.

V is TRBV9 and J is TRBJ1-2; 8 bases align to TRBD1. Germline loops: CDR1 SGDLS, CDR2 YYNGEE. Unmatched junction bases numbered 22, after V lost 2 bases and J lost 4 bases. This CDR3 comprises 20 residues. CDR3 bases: TGTGCCAGCAGCGTTGCGCTGGTATGGGACAGGCCAATCTCTTTCTATGGCTACACCTTC. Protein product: CASSVALVWDRPISFYGYTF.